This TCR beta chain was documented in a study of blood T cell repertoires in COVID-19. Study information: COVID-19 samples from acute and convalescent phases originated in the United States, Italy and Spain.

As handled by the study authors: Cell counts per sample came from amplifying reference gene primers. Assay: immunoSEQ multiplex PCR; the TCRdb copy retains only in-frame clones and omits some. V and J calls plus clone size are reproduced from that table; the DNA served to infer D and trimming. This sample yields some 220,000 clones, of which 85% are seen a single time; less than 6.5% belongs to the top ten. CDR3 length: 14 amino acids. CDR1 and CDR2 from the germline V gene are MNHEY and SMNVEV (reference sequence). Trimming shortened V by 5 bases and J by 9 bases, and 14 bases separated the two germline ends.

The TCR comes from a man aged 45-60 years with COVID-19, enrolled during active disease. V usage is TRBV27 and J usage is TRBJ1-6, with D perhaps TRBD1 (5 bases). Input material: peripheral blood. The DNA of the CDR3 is TGTGCCAGCAGTCCGGACGGACATCTTTCACCCCTCCACTTT. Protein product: CASSPDGHLSPLHF.